The 18 T cell receptor beta chains below all came from one sample that was sequenced in a study of CD8+CD57+ T cells in acquired aplastic anemia. TCR beta VDJ and CDR3 were profiled, and genomic DNA was the template. MiXCR was run by TCRdb on the reads, yielding one entry per CDR3 protein. The repertoire holds a few hundred thousand distinct CDR3 sequences, with about two thirds as singletons. The sequencing sample was made of sorted CD4+, CD8+, or CD8+CD57+ T cells (not recorded which) from PBMCs. These receptors all stem from a human donor in good health, serving as a control.

Worth noting for this clonotype: One end of the junction does not line up with germline, which may come from a read error. The rearrangement uses TRBV7-2 and TRBJ1-5; maybe TRBD1 (5 bases). CDR1 SGHTA and CDR2 FQGNSA come from the germline V gene. The CDR3 has 14 amino acids. CDR3 amino acids: CASSLWGYEQPQDF. CDR3 DNA sequence: TGTGCCAGCAGCCTGTGGGGCTACGAGCAGCCCCAGGATTTT.

The CDR3 nucleotides are TGTGCCACCCGGACTAGCGGGAGCGATACGCAGTATTTT. It translates to CATRTSGSDTQYF. V and J are TRBV19 and TRBJ2-3, with 13 bases aligning to TRBD2. The trim removed 10 bases at V and 6 bases at J, leaving 4 bases unmatched. The CDR3 has 13 residues. Germline values: CDR1 LNHDA, CDR2 SQIVND (reference sequence).

This clonotype was seen a single time. The junction does not match germline at one end; this may be a read error. The chain joins TRBV7-6 to TRBJ2-3, with 7 bases identical to TRBD2. The V gene's germline CDR1 is SGHVS and CDR2 FNYEAQ. The CDR3 spans 14 residues. The CDR3 spells CASSLRLAAGRESF. The DNA for the CDR3 is TGTGCCAGCAGCTTACGGCTAGCGGCGGGTCGGGAGTCCTTT.

In this sample, this clonotype turned up many times. V gene TRBV7-2 combines with J gene TRBJ2-7; weak D call: TRBD2 (5 bases). The CDR3 consists of 15 residues. The germline CDR1 and CDR2 sequences are SGHTA and FQGNSA. The germline V and J ends were trimmed by 5 bases and 0 bases, with 14 bases remaining between them. For the CDR3, the DNA is TGTGCCAGCAGCCAAATCGGGATGGCCTCCTACGAGCAGTACTTC. Translated, it gives CASSQIGMASYEQYF.

This clonotype was picked up many times. The rearrangement uses TRBV20-1 and TRBJ1-5, with unresolved D. Trimming stripped 4 bases from V and 11 bases from J, with 18 bases between. Per the germline V gene, CDR1 is DFQATT and CDR2 is SNEGSKA (reference sequence). This CDR3 region has 13 residues. DNA of the CDR3: TGCAGTGCTACGGCACACGACCCACTAGCCCAGCATTTT. Residues: CSATAHDPLAQHF.

As concerns this clonotype: It is likely a read error, because the conserved phenylalanine at the end of the CDR3 is missing. It is unclear where the CDR3 begins or ends on the DNA, so no DNA is shown, and the CDR3 is as TCRdb lists it. This sequence joins TRBV2 and TRBJ2-1; the table's D gene call, TRBD1, was not cross checked with the DNA. CDR1 and CDR2 (germline): SNHLY, FYNNEI. The CDR3 comprises 15 residues, both ends counted. This CDR3 is CASTPRGTVDSEHFC.

The rearrangement joins TRBV7-2 to TRBJ2-7; tentative D call: TRBD2 (6 bases). Trimming removed 6 bases from V and 3 bases from J, with 15 bases in between. Germline V lookup: CDR1 SGHTA, CDR2 FQGNSA. The CDR3 spans 14 residues. The CDR3 nucleotides read TGTGCCAGCAGGGAACCGGGACTGGGCTACGAGCAGTACTTC. Protein: CASREPGLGYEQYF.

In this sample, this clonotype turned up many times. The chain uses TRBV7-8 and TRBJ1-1; D is ambiguous. The CDR3 extends over 17 amino acids. Germline assignment: CDR1 SGHVS and CDR2 FQNEAQ. V lost 1 base, J lost 0 bases, and 15 bases lay in between. CDR3 sequence: CASSLEGFSNMNTEAFF. CDR3 DNA: TGTGCCAGCAGCTTAGAAGGGTTTAGCAACATGAACACTGAAGCTTTCTTT.

The chain has TRBV29-1 and TRBJ1-1; 7 nucleotides line up with TRBD1. Per germline, CDR1 SQVTM and CDR2 ANQGSEA. The V and J ends lost 7 bases and 1 base, in that order; junction bases with no gene match: 9. This CDR3 has 14 residues. The CDR3 DNA sequence: TGCAGCGGGGAGGAGGGGGCGGGGAACACTGAAGCTTTCTTT. Translated: CSGEEGAGNTEAFF.

The chain is built from TRBV11-2 and TRBJ1-1; no clear D. The V gene's germline CDR1 is SGHAT and CDR2 FQNNGV. This CDR3 is built from 17 residues. Trimming shortened V by 1 base and J by 1 base, and 16 bases separated the two germline ends. CDR3 DNA sequence: TGTGCCAGCAGCTTAGGAGAGGAATTGAGACGGAACACTGAAGCTTTCTTT. The encoded protein is CASSLGEELRRNTEAFF.

On this clonotype itself: One end of the junction is discordant with germline, which a read error may explain. The chain links TRBV5-1 to TRBJ2-3; unclear D gene. Germline values: CDR1 SGHRS, CDR2 YFSETQ. The CDR3 extends over 11 amino acids. Here the CDR3 DNA reads TGCGCCAGCAGCTTGAACGTCGAGAGCAATTTT. Amino acids: CASSLNVESNF. Full variable domain (rest looked up from reference TRBV5-1 and TRBJ2-3): KAGVTQTPRYLIKTRGQQVTLSCSPISGHRSVSWYQQTPGQGLQFLFEYFSETQRNKGNFPGRFSGRQFSNSRSEMNVSTLELGDSALYLCASSLNVESNFGPGTRLTVL.

The CDR3 DNA reads TGCAGTGCCTATACCGGGACAGGGACCAACGAGCAGTACTTC. Translating it yields CSAYTGTGTNEQYF. The rearrangement links TRBV20-1 to TRBJ2-7; 9 bases line up with TRBD1. V trimming: 6 bases; J trimming: 5 bases; junction bases outside the gene matches: 11. This CDR3 contains 14 residues. The germline gives CDR1 DFQATT, CDR2 SNEGSKA (reference sequence).

Here the CDR3 DNA reads TGTGCCAGCAGCGGAACGGACGAATCTACAGCACACGAGCAGTACTTC. Translation gives CASSGTDESTAHEQYF. This rearrangement joins TRBV9 to TRBJ2-7; D is unclear. V lost 3 bases to trimming and J lost 5 bases, with 21 bases between them. The CDR3 sequence is 16 residues long. Per germline, CDR1 SGDLS and CDR2 YYNGEE.

This clonotype was recorded a few times. V is TRBV10-2 and J is TRBJ2-3; weak D call: TRBD1 (5 bases). V lost 3 bases to trimming and J lost 4 bases, with 11 bases between them. Germline V gene data show CDR1 as WSHSY and CDR2 as SAAADI. The CDR3 consists of 14 residues. The CDR3 DNA is TGCGCCAGCAGTGACTGGGGCAACGCAGATACGCAGTATTTT. Translating it yields CASSDWGNADTQYF.

As regards this clonotype: A read error is possible here, since a much larger clone lies one base away. The J gene is TRBJ2-7, the V gene TRBV10-2, with D perhaps being TRBD1 or TRBD2 (6 bases each). There are 15 residues in the CDR3. From germline, CDR1 is WSHSY and CDR2 SAAADI. The CDR3 sequence: CASSQNVGGLYEQYF. The CDR3 DNA follows: TGTGCCAGCAGCCAGAACGTGGGGGGCCTTTACGAGCAGTACTTC.

Ten or more counts support this clonotype. This rearrangement joins TRBV19 to TRBJ2-5, with TRBD1 matching 8 bases. This CDR3 has 15 residues. The germline V gene encodes CDR1 LNHDA and CDR2 SQIVND (reference sequence). With 6 bases clipped from V and 7 bases from J, the junction kept 13 bases outside the gene matches. CDR3: CASRQTGGFSGTQYF. CDR3 sequence (DNA): TGTGCCAGTAGGCAAACAGGGGGATTTTCGGGGACCCAGTACTTC.

As concerns this clonotype: This could be a read error, since a much larger clone is one nucleotide away. V is TRBV6-1 and J is TRBJ2-2; the match to TRBD2 covers 9 bases. There are 17 residues in the CDR3. V lost 6 bases, J lost 6 bases, and 14 bases stayed unmatched. The germline CDR1 and CDR2 sequences are MNHNS and SASEGT. CDR3 in DNA: TGTGCCAGCAGCGGGATCTCGGCGGGGGGGCGCGCCGGGGAGCTGTTTTTT. Its translation: CASSGISAGGRAGELFF.

The genes are TRBV5-4 and TRBJ2-5; D perhaps matches TRBD1 (5 bases). Germline CDR1 and CDR2: SGHNT and YYREEE (reference sequence). Trimming stripped 4 bases from V and 14 bases from J, with 27 bases between. This CDR3 is 15 amino acids long. As DNA, the CDR3 is TGTGCCAGCAGCCCCCGACAGACGACTGAAGAGACCCTATACTTC. It codes for CASSPRQTTEETLYF.